This paragraph reports one T cell receptor beta chain. Germline V gene lookup returns CDR1 SGHAT and CDR2 FQNNGV. The V gene lost 5 bases and the J gene lost 5 bases, with 22 bases spanning the gap. The CDR3 runs 16 residues. The authors split each subset's genomic DNA evenly across several immunoSEQ plates. Using immunoSEQ multiplex PCR, the repertoire was profiled, and TCRdb retains in-frame clones only, with some absent. The sample lists some 2.1 million clones, 90% to 95% occurring once. The data originate from a study of shared clonotypes between healthy human individuals. Sequenced material: naive CD4+ T cells sorted from blood. Subset meaning: CD45RA+ positively selected. This TCR was recovered from a man between 18 and 35 years old in good health. The chain has TRBV11-2 and TRBJ2-7, with D perhaps matching TRBD1 (6 bases). CDR3 sequence: CASSPAGARGDDEQYF. CDR3 DNA: TGTGCCAGCAGCCCAGCAGGGGCCCGAGGGGACGACGAGCAGTACTTC.